The 31 T cell receptor beta chains below come from one sample, sequenced in a study of cytomegalovirus exposure and HLA in healthy donors. Repertoires were generated with immunoSEQ multiplex PCR, while TCRdb's copy carries only in-frame clones and drops some. Among 250,000 to 300,000 clones listed, about 90% were seen once. Sequences were obtained from PBMCs. These receptors all come from a woman younger than 30 in good health and CMV-seronegative.

The V and J genes are TRBV7-9 and TRBJ1-6, with D uncertain. CDR3 length: 17 amino acids. Germline assignment: CDR1 SEHNR and CDR2 FQNEAQ (reference sequence). V was pared by 3 bases and J by 10 bases, with 22 bases between. The CDR3 here is CASSLVSGALNGSPLHF. CDR3 sequence (DNA): TGTGCCAGCAGCTTGGTCTCAGGTGCCCTAAATGGATCACCCCTCCACTTT.

CDR3 nucleotide sequence: TGTGCCAGCAGTCGTACAGGGGTAAGCACTGAAGCTTTCTTT. This sequence encodes CASSRTGVSTEAFF. This chain joins TRBV5-4 and TRBJ1-1; 7 bases map to TRBD1. Germline lookup yields CDR1 SGHNT and CDR2 YYREEE (reference sequence). The CDR3 consists of 14 residues. V shed 5 bases, J shed 4 bases, and the junction held 8 bases outside the gene matches.

The rearrangement uses TRBV28 and TRBJ1-4; the match to TRBD1 covers 7 bases. From germline, CDR1 is MDHEN and CDR2 SYDVKM. This CDR3 region has 14 residues. J gave up 12 bases and V 5 bases, and 12 bases lay outside the gene matches. The CDR3 is CASSQPGQPMELFF. The CDR3 bases are TGTGCCAGCAGTCAACCGGGACAGCCGATGGAACTGTTTTTT. The whole variable domain, remainder taken from reference TRBV28 and TRBJ1-4, is DVKVTQSSRYLVKRTGEKVFLECVQDMDHENMFWYRQDPGLGLRLIYFSYDVKMKEKGDIPEGYSVSREKKERFSLILESASTNQTSMYLCASSQPGQPMELFFGSGTQLSVL.

The chain joins TRBV28 to TRBJ1-6; 7 bases agree with TRBD1. Trimming at V came to 7 bases and at J to 6 bases, leaving 15 bases not matched to a gene. Per germline, CDR1 MDHEN and CDR2 SYDVKM. CDR3 length: 17 amino acids. The CDR3 nucleotides read TGTGCCAGCACCTTTTCTAAAACAGGGGTTGGTAATTCACCCCTCCACTTT. The encoded protein is CASTFSKTGVGNSPLHF.

The rearrangement links TRBV9 to TRBJ2-5, with TRBD1 identical over 7 bases. The CDR3 contains 16 residues. V lost 3 bases to trimming and J lost 2 bases; unmatched junction nucleotides: 10. CDR1 is SGDLS, CDR2 YYNGEE, per germline. The CDR3 here is CASSETIRDSQETQYF. CDR3 in DNA: TGTGCCAGCAGCGAAACCATTCGGGACAGTCAAGAGACCCAGTACTTC.

V gene TRBV27 combines with J gene TRBJ2-1; D is unclear. This CDR3 region has 14 residues. Trimming took off 1 base at V and 4 bases at J, with 8 bases between the two ends. Germline assignment: CDR1 MNHEY and CDR2 SMNVEV (reference sequence). The CDR3 is CASSLFPRYNEQFF. CDR3 nucleotides: TGTGCCAGCAGTTTATTTCCCAGGTACAATGAGCAGTTCTTC.

The chain has TRBV28 and TRBJ1-1; tentatively, D is TRBD1 (5 bases). V shed 2 bases and J shed 6 bases, with 16 bases lying between them. Germline V lookup: CDR1 MDHEN, CDR2 SYDVKM. The CDR3 covers 15 residues. The CDR3 reads CASSLLQALMPEAFF. In nucleotides, the CDR3 is TGTGCCAGCAGTTTACTACAGGCTCTAATGCCTGAAGCTTTCTTT.

The chain links TRBV6-1 to TRBJ2-4; 7 bases map to TRBD1. Losses at the gene ends were 2 bases for V and 4 bases for J; bases not matched to a gene: 14. This CDR3 has 18 residues. Looked up from germline, CDR1 is MNHNS and CDR2 is SASEGT. CDR3 loop: CASSEQYKDWDSKNIQYF. The CDR3 coding sequence is TGTGCCAGCAGTGAACAGTACAAGGACTGGGACAGTAAAAACATTCAGTACTTC.

Comment on this clone: The same CDR3 also results from other DNA sequences found in this sample. The genes are TRBV6-5 and TRBJ1-1; the D gene is possibly TRBD1 (6 bases). V gave up 2 bases and J gave up 1 base, with 8 bases separating them. The CDR3 runs 14 residues. CDR1 is MNHEY and CDR2 is SVGAGI in the germline V gene. The CDR3 sequence is CASSYQGRNTEAFF. The DNA for the CDR3 is TGTGCCAGCAGTTACCAGGGGCGGAACACTGAAGCTTTCTTT.

The rearrangement joins TRBV5-5 to TRBJ2-7, with 12 positions matching TRBD1. Germline lookup yields CDR1 SGHKS and CDR2 YYEKEE (reference sequence). The CDR3 contains 18 residues. Trimming removed 3 bases from V and 0 bases from J; junction bases left unmatched: 10. DNA of the CDR3: TGTGCCAGCAGCTACCGGGACAGGGGGCGCCAAGTCTCCTACGAGCAGTACGTC. Translating gives CASSYRDRGRQVSYEQYV.

The gene calls are TRBV28 and TRBJ2-3, with 8 bases matching TRBD2. There are 15 residues in the CDR3. V dropped 5 bases and J dropped 7; count of bases not matched to a gene: 11. Germline V CDR1 and CDR2: MDHEN, SYDVKM. The CDR3 here is CASSPLDGGGYTQYF. Here the CDR3 DNA reads TGTGCCAGCAGTCCACTAGACGGGGGGGGATATACGCAGTATTTT.

The V call is TRBV21-1, the J call TRBJ1-6. TRBV21-1 is an annotated pseudogene. The CDR3 contains 13 residues. The CDR3 here is CASSKSLNSPLHF. The CDR3 nucleotides read TGTGCCAGCAGCAAAAGCCTAAATTCACCCCTCCACTTT.

The genes are TRBV27 and TRBJ2-1, with TRBD1 as a possible D gene (6 bases). Trimming took 0 bases from V and 9 from J, leaving 24 bases between them. The CDR3 runs 18 residues. Per the germline V gene, CDR1 is MNHEY and CDR2 is SMNVEV (reference sequence). The CDR3 here is CASSLSTLSSNRAGEQFF. The CDR3, as DNA: TGTGCCAGCAGTTTATCGACGTTGTCTTCTAACAGGGCAGGTGAGCAGTTCTTC.

This chain uses TRBV11-2 with TRBJ1-2; 9 bases are shared with TRBD1. Unmatched junction bases numbered 8, after V lost 3 bases and J lost 3 bases. The germline gives CDR1 SGHAT, CDR2 FQNNGV. The CDR3 covers 16 residues. In DNA form, the CDR3 reads TGTGCCAGCAGCTTGGCACCGGGACAGGGTTACTATGGCTACACCTTC. This sequence encodes CASSLAPGQGYYGYTF.

The chain carries TRBV9 and TRBJ1-2; 8 bases line up with TRBD1. V was clipped by 5 bases and J by 3 bases; unmatched bases: 3. The CDR3 runs to 13 residues. Germline V gives CDR1 SGDLS, CDR2 YYNGEE. The CDR3 reads CASRGQEYYGYTF. CDR3 nucleotides: TGTGCCAGCAGGGGACAGGAGTACTATGGCTACACCTTC.

This clone occurred once. V is TRBV13 and J is TRBJ2-7, with no clear D. This CDR3 contains 13 residues. The germline V gene encodes CDR1 PRHDT and CDR2 FYEKMQ (reference sequence). Trimming cost V 2 bases and J 3 bases, with 8 bases left between them. The CDR3 DNA reads TGTGCCAGCAGCTTACGGTCCAACTACGAGCAGTACGTC. This translates into CASSLRSNYEQYV.

The genes are TRBV5-1 and TRBJ1-1; perhaps TRBD1 as D (6 bases). Germline V gene sequence: CDR1 SGHRS, CDR2 YFSETQ. Trimming took off 7 bases at V and 4 bases at J, with 20 bases between the two ends. The CDR3 totals 15 residues. The CDR3 loop reads CASCLITGSVTEAFF. The CDR3 coding sequence is TGCGCCAGCTGTCTAATAACAGGGAGTGTCACTGAAGCTTTCTTT.

The chain is built from TRBV27 and TRBJ1-5; D is ambiguous. Germline V gene sequence: CDR1 MNHEY, CDR2 SMNVEV (reference sequence). This CDR3 comprises 14 residues. V lost 2 bases, J lost 4 bases, and 9 bases lay in between. As DNA, the CDR3 is TGTGCCAGCAGTTTAGGAGGAATTAATCAGCCCCAGCATTTT. This codes for CASSLGGINQPQHF.

This sequence joins TRBV6-1 and TRBJ2-1, with TRBD2 matching over 8 bases. The CDR3 covers 15 residues. The germline V gene has CDR1 MNHNS and CDR2 SASEGT. The junction had 7 bases not matched to a gene; V was cut back by 1 base and J by 8 bases. The CDR3 bases are TGTGCCAGCAGTGAAGGACTAGCGATAGGCGATGAGCAGTTCTTC. It translates to CASSEGLAIGDEQFF.

The chain recombines TRBV5-6 with TRBJ2-7; the match to TRBD1 covers 7 bases. CDR3 size: 16 residues. In germline, CDR1 is SGHDT, CDR2 YYEEEE. Trimming removed 2 bases from V and 3 bases from J; junction bases left unmatched: 11. CDR3 in DNA: TGTGCCAGCAGCTTAAGTACAGGGGTGAACAACTACGAGCAGTACTTC. The encoded protein is CASSLSTGVNNYEQYF.

The V gene is TRBV7-2, the J gene TRBJ1-1; TRBD1 might be the D (5 bases). This CDR3 region has 14 residues. Trimming cost V 2 bases and J 2 bases, with 9 bases left between them. Per the germline V gene, CDR1 is SGHTA and CDR2 is FQGNSA. The CDR3 nucleotides read TGTGCCAGCAGCTTAAGGGGATTAAACACTGAAGCTTTCTTT. Its protein product is CASSLRGLNTEAFF. Full variable domain (outside the CDR3, taken from reference TRBV7-2 and TRBJ1-1): GAGVSQSPSNKVTEKGKDVELRCDPISGHTALYWYRQSLGQGLEFLIYFQGNSAPDKSGLPSDRFSAERTGGSVSTLTIQRTQQEDSAVYLCASSLRGLNTEAFFGQGTRLTVV.

The chain carries TRBV11-2 and TRBJ2-7; D remains unclear. With 5 bases removed from V and 0 bases from J, the gap between germline ends came to 5 bases. CDR3 length equals 12 residues. Germline CDR1 SGHAT, CDR2 FQNNGV. The DNA for the CDR3 is TGTGCCAGCAGCCCGAGCTCCTACGAGCAGTACTTC. Translating gives CASSPSSYEQYF.

The chain carries TRBV9 and TRBJ2-3, with TRBD1 matching 7 bases. Per the germline V gene, CDR1 is SGDLS and CDR2 is YYNGEE. This CDR3 contains 16 residues. The trim removed 5 bases at V and 2 bases at J, leaving 11 bases unmatched. The CDR3 nucleotides are TGTGCCAGCAGTGAGGCAGGGGGATGGGACACAGATACGCAGTATTTT. The encoded protein is CASSEAGGWDTDTQYF.

In nucleotides, the CDR3 is TGCGCCAGCAGTACCAGCGGGGATCAAGAGACCCAGTACTTC. This translates into CASSTSGDQETQYF. The genes are TRBV5-1 and TRBJ2-5, with 7 bases matching TRBD2. The V gene end was trimmed by 5 bases and the J gene end by 2 bases; junction bases not matched to a gene: 6. Germline V gene lookup returns CDR1 SGHRS and CDR2 YFSETQ. This CDR3 region has 14 residues. The variable domain in full, with the rest retrieved from reference TRBV5-1 and TRBJ2-5, is KAGVTQTPRYLIKTRGQQVTLSCSPISGHRSVSWYQQTPGQGLQFLFEYFSETQRNKGNFPGRFSGRQFSNSRSEMNVSTLELGDSALYLCASSTSGDQETQYFGPGTRLLVL.

Worth noting for this clone: Compared with germline, one end of the junction differs, possibly owing to a read error. J is TRBJ2-5 and V is TRBV7-7; 8 nucleotides agree with TRBD2. CDR1 and CDR2 from the germline V gene are SSHAT and FNYEAQ (reference sequence). This CDR3 region has 14 residues. For the CDR3, the DNA is TGTGCTAGCAGCTCGGGGGGGACCCAAGAGACCCAGTACTTC. Amino acids: CASSSGGTQETQYF.

The table lists this clone with a few counts. The CDR3 reads CASSLGADGYTF. The CDR3 DNA reads TGTGCCAGCAGCTTAGGGGCCGATGGCTACACCTTC. The V call is TRBV7-9, the J call TRBJ1-2, with D hard to call. Looked up from germline, CDR1 is SEHNR and CDR2 is FQNEAQ (reference sequence). Between the trimmed V and J ends, which lost 1 base and 6 bases, there was a span of 6 bases. This CDR3 is built from 12 residues. Using reference TRBV7-9 and TRBJ1-2 for the parts outside the CDR3, the full variable domain is DTGVSQNPRHKITKRGQNVTFRCDPISEHNRLYWYRQTLGQGPEFLTYFQNEAQLEKSRLLSDRFSAERPKGSFSTLEIQRTEQGDSAMYLCASSLGADGYTFGSGTRLTVV.

In its sample, this clone was seen once. J is TRBJ1-5 and V is TRBV28; 7 nucleotides agree with TRBD1. V lost 2 bases, J lost 1 base, and 2 bases stayed unmatched. Germline CDR1 reads MDHEN; CDR2 reads SYDVKM. The CDR3 loop spans 15 amino acids. CDR3: CASSLEQGSNQPQHF. Written as DNA, the CDR3 is TGTGCCAGCAGTTTAGAACAGGGGAGCAATCAGCCCCAGCATTTT. Based on the CDR3 plus reference TRBV28 and TRBJ1-5, the full variable domain is DVKVTQSSRYLVKRTGEKVFLECVQDMDHENMFWYRQDPGLGLRLIYFSYDVKMKEKGDIPEGYSVSREKKERFSLILESASTNQTSMYLCASSLEQGSNQPQHFGDGTRLSIL.

V and J are TRBV6-5 and TRBJ1-5, with 7 nucleotides matching TRBD1. The CDR3 loop spans 15 amino acids. The germline gives CDR1 MNHEY, CDR2 SVGAGI. Trimming removed 1 base from V and 4 bases from J; junction bases left unmatched: 4. CDR3 region: CASSYLAGGNQPQHF. CDR3 nucleotides: TGTGCCAGCAGTTACTTAGCAGGGGGTAATCAGCCCCAGCATTTT.

The gene calls are TRBV13 and TRBJ2-2, with D perhaps TRBD1 (5 bases). Looked up from germline, CDR1 is PRHDT and CDR2 is FYEKMQ (reference sequence). The CDR3 has 16 amino acids. V was cut by 3 bases and J by 0 bases, with 11 bases left in between. For the CDR3, the DNA is TGTGCCAGCAGCTTCCCTCAGGGTACGAACACCGGGGAGCTGTTTTTT. It encodes CASSFPQGTNTGELFF.

Of note for this clone: One end of the junction does not line up with germline, which may come from a read error. V usage is TRBV7-7 and J usage is TRBJ1-3; D possibly corresponds to TRBD1 (6 bases). Germline CDR1 and CDR2: SSHAT and FNYEAQ (reference sequence). The CDR3 is 15 amino acids. DNA of the CDR3: TGTGCTAGCAGCCCAGGGGCTACCTCTGGAAACACCATATATTTT. Translating it yields CASSPGATSGNTIYF.

The V gene is TRBV2, the J gene TRBJ1-4, with 8 bases identical to TRBD1. The CDR3 extends over 16 amino acids. Germline loops: CDR1 SNHLY, CDR2 FYNNEI. The junction had 9 bases not matched to a gene; V was cut back by 1 base and J by 8 bases. This CDR3 is CASSEGWQGAREKLFF. The CDR3 region has the DNA TGTGCCAGCAGTGAAGGTTGGCAGGGGGCGCGGGAAAAACTGTTTTTT.